This T cell receptor beta chain was sequenced for a study of metastatic and nonmetastatic thyroid tumors. Study details: A comparison of repertoires was made across blood and tumor or nodule tissue from malignant and benign thyroid patients.

The CDR3 is made up of 13 amino acids. V dropped 6 bases and J dropped 5 bases, with 16 bases sitting between them. Looked up from germline, CDR1 is DFQATT and CDR2 is SNEGSKA (reference sequence). Whole-study findings and limits: When malignant thyroid tumors were compared with benign nodules, TCR beta diversity was reportedly significantly higher in the malignant tumors. This held in both blood and tumor samples.

No patient received treatment before thyroid surgery. The authors' processing: It was from CDR3 differences across clinicopathological groups that a distant-metastasis classifier for papillary thyroid cancer was built. TCRdb re-analyzed the PCR reads using MiXCR. The V and J calls were determined by TCRdb, not by the authors. The sample lists tens of thousands of clones, roughly a sixth occurring once. As regards this clone: Its cognate antigen is unknown.

The sequenced sample was tumor tissue. The V and J genes are TRBV20-1 and TRBJ1-2; TRBD1 might be the D (5 bases). The TCR comes from a female donor with papillary thyroid cancer or a benign thyroid nodule (not recorded which). Some clones in this sample may be carry-over from other donors' samples. Here the CDR3 reads CSATGGSGYGYTF. CDR3 nucleotide sequence: TGCAGTGCCACTGGGGGATCAGGATATGGCTACACCTTC.